The sequence of this T cell receptor (beta chain) was determined in a study of CD8+ T cells in alopecia areata. Study overall: A regimen of oral tofacitinib, 5 to 10 mg twice daily, was given to treated patients. Dosing spanned 6 to 18 months on tofacitinib, then 6 months off drug. Study-wide points: Scalp sample data also include resident alphabeta T cells from normal skin. The study found higher clonality in lesional than normal scalp, especially in alopecia totalis/universalis.

Concerning this clone itself: The antigen remains undetermined. Other DNA sequences from this sample encode an identical CDR3 as well.

Investigators isolated RNA and reverse transcribed it into cDNA to act as the sequencing template. The method was immunoSEQ multiplex PCR; TCRdb's version includes in-frame clones alone and lacks a portion of them. The sample holds 190,000 or so clones, 58% seen once. Germline loops: CDR1 SGHTA, CDR2 FQGTGA. Trimming took 3 bases from V and 4 from J; bases not matched to a gene: 2. This CDR3 spans 14 amino acids. Treatment of the sample: oral pan-JAK inhibitor, 5-10 mg twice daily. Specimen: CD4+ T cells sorted from blood, collected at week 24, from a patient treated with tofacitinib. The V call is TRBV7-3, the J call TRBJ1-1; TRBD1 aligns across 10 bases. The origin of this receptor is a human donor with alopecia areata. The CDR3 nucleotides are TGTGCCAGCAGCTTGGGACAGGGGAGCACTGAAGCTTTCTTT. Residues: CASSLGQGSTEAFF.